This is a list of T cell receptor beta chains from one sample in a study of T cell responses to AZD1222 COVID-19 vaccine. Sequenced by immunoSEQ multiplex PCR; TCRdb stores in-frame clones only, minus some. This repertoire shows roughly 100,000 clones, approximately 96% found once; its top ten account for under 2.5%. Material: peripheral blood, obtained on day 0 of AZD1222 vaccination. These receptors were collected from an adult in good health. CDR3s include the opening cysteine and the closing phenylalanine or tryptophan. A D gene is named only where the DNA matches it firmly. The size field is filled for only some rows; it gives once, few, many or a size class.

V gene	D gene	J gene	clone size	CDR3 protein	CDR3 DNA
TRBV5-8	TRBD1	TRBJ2-5	once	CASSQGDRVGTQYF	TGTGCCAGCAGCCAAGGGGACAGGGTGGGGACCCAGTACTTC
TRBV13	.	TRBJ1-2	.	CASSLTGYSVGYTF	TGTGCCAGCAGCTTAACAGGGTACTCGGTTGGCTACACCTTC
TRBV7-9	.	TRBJ2-2	.	CASSLGGADGELFF	TGTGCCAGCAGCTTAGGGGGCGCAGACGGGGAGCTGTTTTTT
TRBV6-5	TRBD2	TRBJ2-1	.	CASSWTSGRAYNEQFF	TGTGCCAGCAGTTGGACTAGCGGGAGGGCCTACAATGAGCAGTTCTTC
TRBV19	.	TRBJ1-1	.	CASSIFQNTEAFF	TGTGCCAGTAGTATTTTCCAGAACACTGAAGCTTTCTTT
TRBV5-1	.	TRBJ2-7	.	CASSLSGSSYEQYF	TGCGCCAGCAGCTTGTCGGGATCATCCTACGAGCAGTACTTC
TRBV12-3/TRBV12-4	.	TRBJ2-1	.	CASSLALRDRKFF	TGTGCCAGCAGTTTAGCGTTACGGGACCGTAAGTTCTTC
TRBV6-5	.	TRBJ2-7	.	CASRGQGSYEQYF	TGTGCCAGCAGAGGTCAGGGGAGCTACGAGCAGTACTTC
TRBV7-2	TRBD1	TRBJ1-5	.	CASSLIQGARQPQHF	TGTGCCAGCAGCTTAATCCAGGGGGCGAGACAGCCCCAGCATTTT
TRBV27	.	TRBJ2-5	once	CASSYQGGGETQYF	TGTGCCAGCAGTTATCAGGGGGGAGGGGAGACCCAGTACTTC